The clone carrying this T cell receptor (beta chain) was detected ten times or more. No antigen is known for it. TCRdb reprocessed the 5' RACE reads via MiXCR and lists one record per CDR3 protein. The table lists more than 35,000 distinct CDR3 sequences, roughly 6.3% of them singletons. Germline CDR1 SNHLY, CDR2 FYNNEI. V trimming: 2 bases; J trimming: 1 base; junction bases outside the gene matches: 3. This CDR3 contains 16 residues. This specimen belongs to a study of neurological immune-mediated disorders. Study conclusions and caveats: The absence of shared CDR3 amino acid sequences among expanded clones across subjects suggests private repertoires in all groups.

As healthy controls, volunteers from a blood bank in Maryland, USA, were used. The source of this sequence is a woman aged 40-49 years in good health. The V call is TRBV2, the J call TRBJ2-2, with 8 positions matching TRBD1. Sequencing was done on a sample of CD4+ T cells from blood. In nucleotides, the CDR3 is TGTGCCAGCAGTGAAACAGGGGGAAAGAACACCGGGGAGCTGTTTTTT. The encoded protein is CASSETGGKNTGELFF. Full variable domain (outside the CDR3, taken from reference TRBV2 and TRBJ2-2): EPEVTQTPSHQVTQMGQEVILRCVPISNHLYFYWYRQILGQKVEFLVSFYNNEISEKSEIFDDQFSVERPDGSNFTLKIRSTKLEDSAMYFCASSETGGKNTGELFFGEGSRLTVL.